This is a list of T cell receptor beta chains from one sample in a study of a mutant IDH1 vaccine in newly diagnosed glioma. TCRdb keeps only in-frame clones here, not all; method: immunoSEQ multiplex PCR. This sample has roughly 42,000 clones, with 70% to 90% found just once. No antigen has been identified for these receptors. The material sequenced was PBMCs, taken from a glioma patient whose treatment included an IDH1 peptide vaccine. These receptors originate from a man in his forties or fifties with glioma. Each CDR3 is given with its conserved first and last residue. A D gene is named only where the DNA matches it firmly. Some rows have no size entry. The others give once, few or many, or a class for an expanded clone.

v_gene: TRBV5-6; d_gene: TRBD1; abundance: -; j_gene: TRBJ2-4; CDR3nt: TGTGCCAGCAGAGACAGGGAATTGCTCAAAAACATTCAGTACTTC; CDR3aa: CASRDRELLKNIQYF
v_gene: TRBV4-2; d_gene: TRBD2; abundance: -; j_gene: TRBJ2-7; CDR3nt: TGTGCCAGCAGCCAGGTCACTAGCGACTCCTACGAGCAGTACTTC; CDR3aa: CASSQVTSDSYEQYF
v_gene: TRBV5-6; d_gene: -; abundance: -; j_gene: TRBJ1-5; CDR3nt: TGTGCCAGCAGCTTGGGTCCGAATAGCAATCAGCCCCAGCATTTT; CDR3aa: CASSLGPNSNQPQHF
v_gene: TRBV7-8; d_gene: -; abundance: -; j_gene: TRBJ2-5; CDR3nt: TGTGCCAGCAGCTCGTTGGACGCCTCTGGCGAGACCCAGTACTTC; CDR3aa: CASSSLDASGETQYF
v_gene: TRBV5-1; d_gene: -; abundance: -; j_gene: TRBJ1-5; CDR3nt: TGCGCCAGCAGCTTAGAAGGGACCAAAACTCAGCCCCAGCATTTT; CDR3aa: CASSLEGTKTQPQHF
v_gene: TRBV6-5; d_gene: -; abundance: -; j_gene: TRBJ1-2; CDR3nt: TGTGCCAGCAGTGAACCGACAGCCTATGGCTACACCTTC; CDR3aa: CASSEPTAYGYTF
v_gene: TRBV6-6; d_gene: TRBD2; abundance: -; j_gene: TRBJ2-2; CDR3nt: TGTGCCAGCAGTGACATACTAGCGCTCCCCGGGGAGCTGTTTTTT; CDR3aa: CASSDILALPGELFF
v_gene: TRBV6-5; d_gene: TRBD1; abundance: few; j_gene: TRBJ2-7; CDR3nt: TGTGCCAGCAGGTCCGACAGGGGTGCATCCTACGAGCAGTACTTC; CDR3aa: CASRSDRGASYEQYF
v_gene: TRBV2; d_gene: -; abundance: -; j_gene: TRBJ1-1; CDR3nt: TGTGCCAGCAGGGACGACGGGAACACTGAAGCTTTCTTT; CDR3aa: CASRDDGNTEAFF
v_gene: TRBV4-1; d_gene: -; abundance: -; j_gene: TRBJ1-4; CDR3nt: TGCGCCAGCAGCCTCGGGGGGGGCAGGCGTACAACTAATGAAAAACTGTTTTTT; CDR3aa: CASSLGGGRRTTNEKLFF
v_gene: TRBV6-5; d_gene: -; abundance: -; j_gene: TRBJ1-2; CDR3nt: TGTGCCAGCAGCCCCCAGTTACTCTATGGCTACACCTTC; CDR3aa: CASSPQLLYGYTF
v_gene: TRBV19; d_gene: -; abundance: -; j_gene: TRBJ2-2; CDR3nt: TGTGCCAGTAGTATGGACGGGGAGCTGTTTTTT; CDR3aa: CASSMDGELFF
v_gene: TRBV25-1; d_gene: TRBD1; abundance: -; j_gene: TRBJ1-2; CDR3nt: TGTGCCAGCAGTCTGATGGGACAGCAAAACTCCCGCACCTTC; CDR3aa: CASSLMGQQNSRTF
v_gene: TRBV7-9; d_gene: TRBD2; abundance: -; j_gene: TRBJ2-7; CDR3nt: TGTGCCAGCAGCCAACTAGCGGGAGCAACATACGAGCAGTACTTC; CDR3aa: CASSQLAGATYEQYF
v_gene: TRBV9; d_gene: TRBD1; abundance: -; j_gene: TRBJ1-3; CDR3nt: TGTGCCAGCAGCCTAAAAGGGGGCTTTGGAAACACCATATATTTT; CDR3aa: CASSLKGGFGNTIYF
v_gene: TRBV10-2; d_gene: -; abundance: few; j_gene: TRBJ1-1; CDR3nt: TGCGCCGCCGGAATGAACACTGAAGCTTTCTTT; CDR3aa: CAAGMNTEAFF
v_gene: TRBV6-5; d_gene: TRBD2; abundance: -; j_gene: TRBJ2-1; CDR3nt: TGTGCCAGCAGACAAATAGCGGGAGACAGGAATGAGCAGTTCTTC; CDR3aa: CASRQIAGDRNEQFF
v_gene: TRBV28; d_gene: -; abundance: -; j_gene: TRBJ2-7; CDR3nt: TGTGCCAGTACTCAAGGGCGGATCTCCTACGAGCAGTACTTC; CDR3aa: CASTQGRISYEQYF
v_gene: TRBV7-2; d_gene: TRBD2; abundance: -; j_gene: TRBJ2-7; CDR3nt: TGTGCCAGCAGCTTAGCGCTAGCGGGAGTAAGCGAGCAGTACTTC; CDR3aa: CASSLALAGVSEQYF
v_gene: TRBV4-3; d_gene: TRBD2; abundance: -; j_gene: TRBJ2-7; CDR3nt: TGCGCCAGCAGCCAAGTTTGGCGGGAGGGTACCTACGAGCAGTACTTC; CDR3aa: CASSQVWREGTYEQYF
v_gene: TRBV5-1; d_gene: TRBD2; abundance: -; j_gene: TRBJ2-2; CDR3nt: TGCGCCAGCAGCTTGGCTCTCGCGGGAGGAACCGGGGAGCTGTTTTTT; CDR3aa: CASSLALAGGTGELFF
v_gene: TRBV2; d_gene: -; abundance: -; j_gene: TRBJ2-1; CDR3nt: TGTGCCAGCAAGTCTGGGGGACCCTACAATGAGCAGTTCTTC; CDR3aa: CASKSGGPYNEQFF
v_gene: TRBV11-3; d_gene: -; abundance: -; j_gene: TRBJ2-6; CDR3nt: TGTGCCAGCAGCAGGAGTACTGGGGCCAACGTCCTGACTTTC; CDR3aa: CASSRSTGANVLTF
v_gene: TRBV2; d_gene: TRBD2; abundance: -; j_gene: TRBJ2-7; CDR3nt: TGTGCCAGCAGTGAAGTACGGCTAGCGGGAGCCGAGCAGTACTTC; CDR3aa: CASSEVRLAGAEQYF
v_gene: TRBV7-9; d_gene: -; abundance: -; j_gene: TRBJ1-4; CDR3nt: TGTGCCAGCAGCTTCTTACAGGGTACTAATGAAAAACTGTTTTTT; CDR3aa: CASSFLQGTNEKLFF
v_gene: TRBV7-2; d_gene: -; abundance: -; j_gene: TRBJ2-3; CDR3nt: TGTGCCAGCAGCTTAATGGGACTTGAGACAGATACGCAGTATTTT; CDR3aa: CASSLMGLETDTQYF
v_gene: TRBV4-1; d_gene: TRBD1; abundance: -; j_gene: TRBJ2-7; CDR3nt: TGCGCCAGCAGCCAAGTGACGCGGACAGGGGCCTACGAGCAGTACTTC; CDR3aa: CASSQVTRTGAYEQYF
v_gene: TRBV2; d_gene: -; abundance: -; j_gene: TRBJ2-7; CDR3nt: TGTGCCAGCAGTGAAGGCGGCGCTAGGGCCCACGAGCAGTACTTC; CDR3aa: CASSEGGARAHEQYF
v_gene: TRBV4-1; d_gene: -; abundance: -; j_gene: TRBJ2-3; CDR3nt: TGCGCCAGCAGCCACGGCCCCGAGGCCACAGATACGCAGTATTTT; CDR3aa: CASSHGPEATDTQYF
v_gene: TRBV19; d_gene: TRBD1; abundance: -; j_gene: TRBJ2-1; CDR3nt: TGTGCCAGTACCCCGACAGGGAGCTCCTACAATGAGCAGTTCTTC; CDR3aa: CASTPTGSSYNEQFF
v_gene: TRBV5-1; d_gene: -; abundance: -; j_gene: TRBJ2-7; CDR3nt: TGCGCCAGCAGCTTGGTGGGAGGCGACGAGCAGTACTTC; CDR3aa: CASSLVGGDEQYF
v_gene: TRBV5-1; d_gene: -; abundance: -; j_gene: TRBJ2-7; CDR3nt: TGCGCCAGCAGCCTACGACACGCCAGTGAAGAGCAGTACTTC; CDR3aa: CASSLRHASEEQYF
v_gene: TRBV10-3; d_gene: -; abundance: -; j_gene: TRBJ2-5; CDR3nt: TGTGCCATCAGCGGCGAGGGGTGGGAGACCCAGTACTTC; CDR3aa: CAISGEGWETQYF
v_gene: TRBV6-5; d_gene: TRBD2; abundance: -; j_gene: TRBJ2-7; CDR3nt: TGTGCCAGCAGCTGGGCTAGCGGGAGTCGCGAGCAGTACTTC; CDR3aa: CASSWASGSREQYF
v_gene: TRBV18; d_gene: TRBD2; abundance: -; j_gene: TRBJ2-7; CDR3nt: TGTGCCAGCTCACAAGGACTAGCCGGCTACGAGCAGTACTTC; CDR3aa: CASSQGLAGYEQYF